This TCR beta chain was captured in a study of PD-1 blockade in classical Hodgkin lymphoma. Time point of the sample: newly diagnosed, previously untreated cHL patient sample. The repertoire was sequenced with immunoSEQ multiplex PCR; TCRdb's copy has only in-frame clones and lacks some. The data hold some 70,000 clones, with 85% to 95% observed a single time. The CDR3 totals 13 residues. From germline, CDR1 is SGHRS and CDR2 YFSETQ. Deletions cut 2 bases from V and 0 bases from J, with 2 bases between. The rearrangement uses TRBV5-1 and TRBJ2-2; D is ambiguous. Sequencing was performed on peripheral blood mononuclear cells (PBMCs). This clonotype was sampled from a human donor with classical Hodgkin lymphoma. The CDR3 region is CASSFPNTGELFF. The CDR3 DNA sequence: TGCGCCAGCAGCTTCCCGAACACCGGGGAGCTGTTTTTT.